This T cell receptor beta chain is drawn from a study of blood T cell repertoires in COVID-19. Study-level information: There were acute and convalescent COVID-19 samples, and they came from the United States, Italy and Spain.

This table comes from immunoSEQ multiplex PCR, and its TCRdb copy is limited to in-frame clones, with some not included. The repertoire consists of some 83,000 clones, with about 85% occurring once and the leading ten covering over 5.5%. The CDR3 runs 16 residues. With 6 bases clipped from V and 4 bases from J, the junction kept 6 bases outside the gene matches. Germline-derived CDR1 and CDR2 are SNHLY and FYNNEI. The rearrangement joins TRBV2 to TRBJ2-1; 13 bases align to TRBD2. Sequencing input: peripheral blood. This receptor was identified in a man in his 60s with active or convalescent COVID-19. The CDR3 sequence: CASSRGLAGTYNEQFF. The CDR3 DNA reads as TGTGCCAGCAGCAGGGGACTAGCGGGGACTTACAATGAGCAGTTCTTC.